The entry below describes one T cell receptor (beta chain). After removal of 2 bases from V and 5 bases from J, the junction contained 9 bases not matched to a gene. The length of the CDR3 is 16 residues. The germline V gene encodes CDR1 SGHTA and CDR2 FQGTGA. This sample is drawn from a study of Ad26.COV2.S vaccination and SARS-CoV-2 variants. Clones were read by immunoSEQ multiplex PCR, and TCRdb kept only the in-frame ones, dropping some. Among fewer than 400,000 clones listed, 70% to 90% were seen once. Treatment specified: about 20 received Ad26.COV2.S at low or high dose, single or two shots; about 5 received placebo; per-sample allocation not given. The samples were gathered on day 63 after the first injection of vaccine or placebo.

The sequence came from a person aged 18 to 65 who received the Ad26.COV2.S COVID-19 vaccine or a placebo. The sequencing here drew on peripheral blood, taken in a trial of Ad26.COV2.S vaccine versus placebo. The chain uses TRBV7-3 and TRBJ2-1, with 7 bases aligning to TRBD1. The CDR3 sequence is CASSLEPPGQNNEQFF. CDR3 DNA sequence: TGTGCCAGCAGCTTAGAGCCCCCGGGACAGAACAATGAGCAGTTCTTC. Using reference TRBV7-3 and TRBJ2-1 for the parts outside the CDR3, the full variable domain is GAGVSQTPSNKVTEKGKYVELRCDPISGHTALYWYRQSLGQGPEFLIYFQGTGAADDSGLPNDRFFAVRPEGSVSTLKIQRTERGDSAVYLCASSLEPPGQNNEQFFGPGTRLTVL.